The clone carrying this T cell receptor (beta chain) occurred many times. The data were obtained in a study of early T cells in non-severe SARS-CoV-2 infection. In the study overall: Chains were unpaired, as sequencing was done on bulk RNA from unsorted whole blood.

Germline V lookup: CDR1 DFQATT, CDR2 SNEGSKA (reference sequence). The CDR3 has 13 residues. V lost 2 bases and J lost 5, with 12 bases in between. One entry per CDR3 protein, called by TCRdb with MiXCR from the 5' RACE reads. This sample yields more than 65,000 distinct CDR3 sequences, of which roughly 4.8% are seen a single time; roughly 3.9% belongs to the top ten. The chain is built from TRBV20-1 and TRBJ2-5, with D possibly being TRBD1 or TRBD2 (5 bases each). The sample in question was whole blood, obtained at baseline. This TCR came from an adult who was a healthcare worker with PCR-confirmed SARS-CoV-2 infection or an uninfected control (not recorded which). The donor label of this sample is uncertain. DNA of the CDR3: TGCAGTGCTAGAAAAAGCAGGGAGGAGACCCAGTACTTC. Its translation is CSARKSREETQYF.